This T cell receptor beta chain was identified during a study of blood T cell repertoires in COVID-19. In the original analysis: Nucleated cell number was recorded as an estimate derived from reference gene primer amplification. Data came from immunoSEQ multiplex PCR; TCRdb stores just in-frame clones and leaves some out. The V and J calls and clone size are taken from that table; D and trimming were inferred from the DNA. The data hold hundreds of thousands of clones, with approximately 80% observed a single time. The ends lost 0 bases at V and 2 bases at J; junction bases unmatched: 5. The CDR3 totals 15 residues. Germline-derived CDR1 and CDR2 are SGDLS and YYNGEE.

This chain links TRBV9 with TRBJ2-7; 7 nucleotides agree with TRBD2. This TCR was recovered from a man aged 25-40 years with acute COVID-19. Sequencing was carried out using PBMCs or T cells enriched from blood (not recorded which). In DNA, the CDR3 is TGTGCCAGCAGCGTAGCTAGCGGCCAAACCTACGAGCAGTACTTC. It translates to CASSVASGQTYEQYF. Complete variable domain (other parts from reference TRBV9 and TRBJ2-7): DSGVTQTPKHLITATGQRVTLRCSPRSGDLSVYWYQQSLDQGLQFLIQYYNGEERAKGNILERFSAQQFPDLHSELNLSSLELGDSALYFCASSVASGQTYEQYFGPGTRLTVT.